The source of this T cell receptor beta chain is a study of cytomegalovirus exposure and HLA in healthy donors. General observations from the study: Sequencing had likely introduced a cluster of highly shared sequence variants as an artifact. In an earlier analysis, in 587 donors, most V segments appeared productive either ~87% or ~30% of the time.

In regard to this clone: Its antigen remains unknown.

PCR employed 60 Vbeta and 13 Jbeta primers. The method was immunoSEQ multiplex PCR; TCRdb's version includes in-frame clones alone and lacks a portion of them. The table lists 65,000 to 85,000 clones, 68% of them singletons. Looked up from germline, CDR1 is MNHEY and CDR2 is SMNVEV (reference sequence). This CDR3 is built from 15 residues. The V gene lost 2 bases and the J gene lost 4 bases, with 12 bases spanning the gap. This TCR came from a woman between 25 and 40 years old in good health and CMV-seronegative. Sequenced sample: PBMCs. This chain links TRBV27 with TRBJ1-5; tentative D call: TRBD1 (5 bases). The CDR3 reads CASSLLSGRNQPQHF. The CDR3 nucleotides are TGTGCCAGCAGTTTACTCTCAGGGCGGAATCAGCCCCAGCATTTT.